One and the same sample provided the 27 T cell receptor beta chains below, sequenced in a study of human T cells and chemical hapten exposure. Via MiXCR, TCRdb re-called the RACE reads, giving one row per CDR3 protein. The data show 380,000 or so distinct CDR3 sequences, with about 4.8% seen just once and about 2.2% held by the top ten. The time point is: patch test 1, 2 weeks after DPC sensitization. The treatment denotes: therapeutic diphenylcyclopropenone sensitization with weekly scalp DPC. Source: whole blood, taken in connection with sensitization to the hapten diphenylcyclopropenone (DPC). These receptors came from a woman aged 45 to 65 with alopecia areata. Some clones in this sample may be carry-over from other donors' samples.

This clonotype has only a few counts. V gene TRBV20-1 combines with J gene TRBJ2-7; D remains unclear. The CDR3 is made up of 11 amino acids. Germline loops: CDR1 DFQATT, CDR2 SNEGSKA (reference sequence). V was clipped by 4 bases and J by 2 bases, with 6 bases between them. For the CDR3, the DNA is TGCAGTGCTATCGACACCTACGAGCAGTACTTC. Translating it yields CSAIDTYEQYF.

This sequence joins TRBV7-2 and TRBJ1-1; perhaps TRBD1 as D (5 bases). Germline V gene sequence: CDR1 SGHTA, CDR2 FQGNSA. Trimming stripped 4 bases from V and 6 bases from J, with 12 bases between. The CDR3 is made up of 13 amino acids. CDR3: CASSSQVQSEAFF. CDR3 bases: TGTGCCAGCAGCTCACAGGTACAATCTGAAGCTTTCTTT.

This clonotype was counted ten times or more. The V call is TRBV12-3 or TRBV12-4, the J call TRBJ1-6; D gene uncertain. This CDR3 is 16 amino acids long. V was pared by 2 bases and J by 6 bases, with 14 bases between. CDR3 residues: CASSLNLRRVNSPLHF. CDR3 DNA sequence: TGTGCCAGCAGTTTAAATCTTCGACGCGTTAATTCACCCCTCCACTTT.

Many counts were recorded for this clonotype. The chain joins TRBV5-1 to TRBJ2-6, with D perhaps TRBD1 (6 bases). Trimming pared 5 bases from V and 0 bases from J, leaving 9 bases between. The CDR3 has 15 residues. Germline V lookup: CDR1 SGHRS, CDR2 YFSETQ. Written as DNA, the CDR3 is TGCGCCAGCAGGAGAGGGGGCTCTGGGGCCAACGTCCTGACTTTC. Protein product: CASRRGGSGANVLTF.

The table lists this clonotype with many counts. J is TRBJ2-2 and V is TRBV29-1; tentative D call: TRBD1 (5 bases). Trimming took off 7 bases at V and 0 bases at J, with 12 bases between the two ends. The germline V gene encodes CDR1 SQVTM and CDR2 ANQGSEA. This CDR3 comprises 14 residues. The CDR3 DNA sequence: TGCAGCGGGCGACAGTCCTCGAACACCGGGGAGCTGTTTTTT. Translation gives CSGRQSSNTGELFF.

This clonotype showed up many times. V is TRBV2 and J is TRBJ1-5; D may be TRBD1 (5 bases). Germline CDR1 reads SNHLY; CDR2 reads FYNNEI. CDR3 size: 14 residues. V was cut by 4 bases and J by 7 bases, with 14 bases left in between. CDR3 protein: CASSGGTPGQPQHF. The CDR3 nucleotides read TGTGCCAGCAGTGGGGGGACCCCAGGGCAGCCCCAGCATTTT.

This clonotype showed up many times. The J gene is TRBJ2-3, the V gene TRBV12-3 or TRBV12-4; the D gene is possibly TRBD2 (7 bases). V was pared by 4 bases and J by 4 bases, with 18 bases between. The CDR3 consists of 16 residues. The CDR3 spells CASSSGERGGADTQYF. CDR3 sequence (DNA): TGTGCCAGCAGTTCCGGGGAAAGGGGGGGGGCAGATACGCAGTATTTT.

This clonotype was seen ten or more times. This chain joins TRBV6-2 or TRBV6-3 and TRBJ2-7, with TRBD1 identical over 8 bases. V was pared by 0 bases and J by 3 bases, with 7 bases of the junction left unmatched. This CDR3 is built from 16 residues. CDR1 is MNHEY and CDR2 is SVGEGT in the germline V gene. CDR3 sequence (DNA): TGTGCCAGCAGTTACTCCCCCCGGGACAGGAGCTACGAGCAGTACTTC. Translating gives CASSYSPRDRSYEQYF.

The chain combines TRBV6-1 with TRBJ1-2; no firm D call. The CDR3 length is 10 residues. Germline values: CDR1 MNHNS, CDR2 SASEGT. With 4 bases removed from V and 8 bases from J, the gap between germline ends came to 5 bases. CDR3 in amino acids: CASSAIGYTF. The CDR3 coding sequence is TGTGCCAGCAGTGCCATCGGCTACACCTTC.

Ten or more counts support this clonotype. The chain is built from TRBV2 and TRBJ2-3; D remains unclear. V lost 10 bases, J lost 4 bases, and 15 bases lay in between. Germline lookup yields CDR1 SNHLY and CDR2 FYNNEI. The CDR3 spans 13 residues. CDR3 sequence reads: CATTSLHSDTQYF. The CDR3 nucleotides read TGTGCCACCACGTCTCTCCACTCAGATACGCAGTATTTT.

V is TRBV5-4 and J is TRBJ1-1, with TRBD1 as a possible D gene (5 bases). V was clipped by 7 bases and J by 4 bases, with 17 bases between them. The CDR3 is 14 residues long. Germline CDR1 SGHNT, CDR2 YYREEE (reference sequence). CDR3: CASQPAGEATEAFF. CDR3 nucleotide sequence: TGTGCCAGCCAACCTGCGGGGGAGGCCACTGAAGCTTTCTTT.

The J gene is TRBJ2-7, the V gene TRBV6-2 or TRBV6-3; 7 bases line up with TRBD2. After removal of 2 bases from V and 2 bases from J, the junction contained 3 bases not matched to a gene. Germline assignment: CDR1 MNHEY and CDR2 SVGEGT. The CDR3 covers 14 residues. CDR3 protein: CASSYAGVAYEQYF. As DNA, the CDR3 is TGTGCCAGCAGTTACGCGGGAGTGGCCTACGAGCAGTACTTC.

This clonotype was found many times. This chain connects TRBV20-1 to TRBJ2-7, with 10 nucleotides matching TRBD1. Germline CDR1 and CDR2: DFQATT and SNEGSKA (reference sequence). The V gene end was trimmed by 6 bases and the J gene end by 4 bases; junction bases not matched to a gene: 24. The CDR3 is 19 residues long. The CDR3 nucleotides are TGCAGTGCCATAGAGGGAGGGACAGGGGCATATGGGCATAGGTACGAGCAGTACTTC. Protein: CSAIEGGTGAYGHRYEQYF.

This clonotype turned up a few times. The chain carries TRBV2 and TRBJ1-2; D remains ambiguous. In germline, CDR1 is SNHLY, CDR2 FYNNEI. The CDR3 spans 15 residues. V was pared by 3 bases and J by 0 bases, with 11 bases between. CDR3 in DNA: TGTGCCAGCAGTGAGGGTTCGGGCCCTAACTATGGCTACACCTTC. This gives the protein CASSEGSGPNYGYTF.

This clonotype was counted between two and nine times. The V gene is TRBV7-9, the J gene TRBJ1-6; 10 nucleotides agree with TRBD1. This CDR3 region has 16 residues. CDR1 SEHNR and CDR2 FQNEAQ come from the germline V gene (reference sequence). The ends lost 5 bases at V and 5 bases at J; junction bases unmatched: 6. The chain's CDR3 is CASSVTGGANNSPLHF. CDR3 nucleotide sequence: TGTGCCAGCAGCGTGACAGGGGGCGCAAATAATTCACCCCTCCACTTT.

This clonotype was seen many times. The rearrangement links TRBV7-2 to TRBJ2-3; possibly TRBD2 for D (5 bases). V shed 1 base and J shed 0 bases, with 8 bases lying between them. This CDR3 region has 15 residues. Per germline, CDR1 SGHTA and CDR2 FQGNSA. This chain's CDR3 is CASSLGGISTDTQYF. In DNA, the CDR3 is TGTGCCAGCAGCTTAGGAGGGATAAGCACAGATACGCAGTATTTT.

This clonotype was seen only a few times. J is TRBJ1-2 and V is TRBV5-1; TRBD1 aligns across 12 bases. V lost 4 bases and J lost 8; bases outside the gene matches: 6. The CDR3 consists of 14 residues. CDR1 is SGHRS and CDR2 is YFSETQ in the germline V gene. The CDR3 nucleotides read TGCGCCAGCAGCACGGGACAGGGGGCGGGAGGCTACACCTTC. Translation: CASSTGQGAGGYTF.

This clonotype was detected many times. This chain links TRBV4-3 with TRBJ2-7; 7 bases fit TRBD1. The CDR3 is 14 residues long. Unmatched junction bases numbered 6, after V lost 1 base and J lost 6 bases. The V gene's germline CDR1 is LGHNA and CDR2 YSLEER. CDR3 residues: CASSQGIRGPEQYF. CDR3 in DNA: TGCGCCAGCAGCCAAGGAATTAGGGGGCCCGAGCAGTACTTC.

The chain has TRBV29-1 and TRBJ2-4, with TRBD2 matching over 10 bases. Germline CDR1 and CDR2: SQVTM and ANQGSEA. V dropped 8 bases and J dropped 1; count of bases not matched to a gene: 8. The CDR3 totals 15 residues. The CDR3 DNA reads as TGCAGCCCCACCCTAGCGGGGGAGGCCAAAAACATTCAGTACTTC. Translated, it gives CSPTLAGEAKNIQYF.

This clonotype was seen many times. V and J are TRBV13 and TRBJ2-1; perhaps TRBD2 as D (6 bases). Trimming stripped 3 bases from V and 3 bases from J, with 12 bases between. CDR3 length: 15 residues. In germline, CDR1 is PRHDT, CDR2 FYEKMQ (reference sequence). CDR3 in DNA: TGTGCCAGCAGCTTTGTTCTAGCGAGCTACAATGAGCAGTTCTTC. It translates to CASSFVLASYNEQFF.

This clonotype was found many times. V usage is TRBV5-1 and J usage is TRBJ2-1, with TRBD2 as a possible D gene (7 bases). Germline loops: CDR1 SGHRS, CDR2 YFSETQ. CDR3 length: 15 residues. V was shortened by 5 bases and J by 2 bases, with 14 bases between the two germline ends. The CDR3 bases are TGCGCCAGCAGACTCGCGGGGGCAGCCTACAATGAGCAGTTCTTC. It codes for CASRLAGAAYNEQFF.

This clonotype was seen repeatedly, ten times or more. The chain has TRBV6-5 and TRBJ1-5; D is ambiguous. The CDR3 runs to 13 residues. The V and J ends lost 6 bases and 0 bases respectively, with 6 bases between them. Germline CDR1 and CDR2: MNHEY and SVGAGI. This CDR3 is CASRPASNQPQHF. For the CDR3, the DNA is TGTGCCAGCAGGCCGGCTAGCAATCAGCCCCAGCATTTT.

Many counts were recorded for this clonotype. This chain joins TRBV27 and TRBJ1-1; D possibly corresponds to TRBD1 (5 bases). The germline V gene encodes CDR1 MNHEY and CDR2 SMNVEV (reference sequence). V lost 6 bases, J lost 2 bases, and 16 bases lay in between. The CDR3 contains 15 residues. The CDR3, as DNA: TGTGCCAGCAGCCGTGGGGGAGGGCCCAACACTGAAGCTTTCTTT. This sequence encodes CASSRGGGPNTEAFF.

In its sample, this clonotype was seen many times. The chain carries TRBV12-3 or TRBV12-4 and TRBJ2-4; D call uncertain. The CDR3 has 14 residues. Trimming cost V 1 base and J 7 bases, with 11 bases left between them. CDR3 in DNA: TGTGCCAGCAGTTTAGACGGTAGTTCGAACATTCAGTACTTC. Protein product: CASSLDGSSNIQYF.

CDR3: CASSPLREYEQYF. The CDR3 nucleotides read TGTGCCAGCTCACCACTCAGGGAGTACGAGCAGTACTTC. The chain has TRBV18 and TRBJ2-7, with D tentatively TRBD1 or TRBD2 (5 bases each). This CDR3 region has 13 residues. The V end lost 1 base, the J end lost 4 bases, and 8 bases lay between the germline ends. Germline lookup yields CDR1 KGHSH and CDR2 LQKENI.

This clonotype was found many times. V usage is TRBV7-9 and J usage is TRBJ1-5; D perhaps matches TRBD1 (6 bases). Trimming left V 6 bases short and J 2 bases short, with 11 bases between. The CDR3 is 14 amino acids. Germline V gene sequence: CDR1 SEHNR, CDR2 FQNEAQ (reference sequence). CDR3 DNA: TGTGCCAGCAGGTCAGGGGTGGGCAATCAGCCCCAGCATTTT. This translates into CASRSGVGNQPQHF. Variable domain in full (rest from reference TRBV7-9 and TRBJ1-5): DTGVSQNPRHKITKRGQNVTFRCDPISEHNRLYWYRQTLGQGPEFLTYFQNEAQLEKSRLLSDRFSAERPKGSFSTLEIQRTEQGDSAMYLCASRSGVGNQPQHFGDGTRLSIL.

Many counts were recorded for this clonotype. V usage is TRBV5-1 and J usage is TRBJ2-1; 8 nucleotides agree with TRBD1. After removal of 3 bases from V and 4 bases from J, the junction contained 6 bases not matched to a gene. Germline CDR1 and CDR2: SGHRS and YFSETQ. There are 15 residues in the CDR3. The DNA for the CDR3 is TGCGCCAGCAGCTCCGGGACAGGAGGGTACAATGAGCAGTTCTTC. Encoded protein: CASSSGTGGYNEQFF. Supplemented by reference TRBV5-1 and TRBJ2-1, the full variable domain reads KAGVTQTPRYLIKTRGQQVTLSCSPISGHRSVSWYQQTPGQGLQFLFEYFSETQRNKGNFPGRFSGRQFSNSRSEMNVSTLELGDSALYLCASSSGTGGYNEQFFGPGTRLTVL.